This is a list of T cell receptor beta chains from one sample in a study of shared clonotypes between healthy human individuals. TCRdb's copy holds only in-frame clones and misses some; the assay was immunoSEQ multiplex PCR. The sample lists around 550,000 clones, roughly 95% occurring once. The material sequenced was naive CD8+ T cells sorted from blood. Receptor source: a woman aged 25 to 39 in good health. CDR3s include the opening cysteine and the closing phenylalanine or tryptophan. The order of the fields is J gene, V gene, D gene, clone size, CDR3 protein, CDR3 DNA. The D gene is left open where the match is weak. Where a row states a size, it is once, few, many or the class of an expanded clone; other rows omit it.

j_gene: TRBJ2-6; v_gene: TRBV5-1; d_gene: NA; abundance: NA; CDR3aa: CASSLKDSGANVLTF; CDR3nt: TGCGCCAGCAGCCTGAAAGACTCTGGGGCCAACGTCCTGACTTTC
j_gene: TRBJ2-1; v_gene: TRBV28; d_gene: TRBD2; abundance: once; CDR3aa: CATTLSGNRYEQFF; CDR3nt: TGTGCCACAACACTAAGCGGGAATCGCTATGAGCAGTTCTTC
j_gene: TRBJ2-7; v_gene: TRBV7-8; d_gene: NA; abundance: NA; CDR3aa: CASSLELGGEQYF; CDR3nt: TGTGCCAGCAGCTTAGAATTGGGTGGCGAGCAGTACTTC
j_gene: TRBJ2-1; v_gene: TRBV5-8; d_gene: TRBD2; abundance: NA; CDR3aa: CASSLPSGRAYNEQFF; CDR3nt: TGTGCCAGCAGCTTGCCTAGCGGGAGGGCCTACAATGAGCAGTTCTTC
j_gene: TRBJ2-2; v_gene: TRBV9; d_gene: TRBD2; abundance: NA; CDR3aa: CASSEGTSGVITGELFF; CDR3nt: TGTGCCAGCAGCGAGGGGACTAGCGGGGTGATCACCGGGGAGCTGTTTTTT
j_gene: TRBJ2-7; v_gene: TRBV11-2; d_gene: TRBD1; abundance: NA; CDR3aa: CASSLSTGDYEQYF; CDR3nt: TGTGCCAGCAGCTTATCGACAGGGGACTACGAGCAGTACTTC
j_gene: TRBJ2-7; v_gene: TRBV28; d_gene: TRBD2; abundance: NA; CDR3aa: CASSSPPGLAAKPYEQYF; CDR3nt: TGTGCCAGCAGTTCACCGCCGGGACTAGCGGCAAAACCCTACGAGCAGTACTTC
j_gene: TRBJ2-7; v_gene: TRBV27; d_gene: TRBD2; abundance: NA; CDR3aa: CASSPSMTSGRSYEQYF; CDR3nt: TGTGCCAGCAGTCCATCAATGACTAGCGGCCGCTCCTACGAGCAGTACTTC
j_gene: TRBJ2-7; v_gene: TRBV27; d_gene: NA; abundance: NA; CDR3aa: CASGQGPSYEQYF; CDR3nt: TGTGCCAGCGGGCAGGGCCCCTCCTACGAGCAGTACTTC
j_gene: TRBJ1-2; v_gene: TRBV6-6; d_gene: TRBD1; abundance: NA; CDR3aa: CASRQGYGYTF; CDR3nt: TGTGCCAGCCGACAGGGCTATGGCTACACCTTC
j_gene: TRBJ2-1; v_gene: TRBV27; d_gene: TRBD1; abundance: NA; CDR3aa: CAIGQGSWNEQFF; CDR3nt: TGTGCCATAGGACAGGGGAGTTGGAATGAGCAGTTCTTC
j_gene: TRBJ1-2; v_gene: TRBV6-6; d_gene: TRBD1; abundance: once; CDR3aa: CASSPGTGGYGYTF; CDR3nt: TGTGCCAGCAGCCCAGGGACAGGGGGGTATGGCTACACCTTC
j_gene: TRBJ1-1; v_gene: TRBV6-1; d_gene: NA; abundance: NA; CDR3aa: CASRKTTEAFF; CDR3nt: TGTGCCAGCAGAAAGACCACTGAAGCTTTCTTT
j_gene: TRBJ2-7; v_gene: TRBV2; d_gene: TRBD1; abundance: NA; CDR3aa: CASRDSPISSYEQYF; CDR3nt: TGTGCCAGCCGGGACAGCCCTATTAGCTCCTACGAGCAGTACTTC
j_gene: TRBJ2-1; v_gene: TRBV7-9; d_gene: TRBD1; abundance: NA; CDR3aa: CASSTRQGPGNEQFF; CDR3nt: TGTGCCAGCAGCACAAGACAGGGTCCGGGGAATGAGCAGTTCTTC
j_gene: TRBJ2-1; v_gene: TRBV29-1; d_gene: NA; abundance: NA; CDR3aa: CSVEDLSGNEQFF; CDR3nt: TGCAGCGTTGAAGATCTTTCCGGGAATGAGCAGTTCTTC
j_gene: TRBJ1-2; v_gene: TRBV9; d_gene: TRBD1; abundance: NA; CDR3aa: CASSATQGAGLWYGYTF; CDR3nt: TGTGCCAGCAGCGCAACACAGGGGGCCGGTCTATGGTATGGCTACACCTTC
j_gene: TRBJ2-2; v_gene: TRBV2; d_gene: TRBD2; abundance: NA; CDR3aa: CASSESLAGVSAGELFF; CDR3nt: TGTGCCAGCAGTGAATCTCTAGCGGGAGTGTCGGCCGGGGAGCTGTTTTTT
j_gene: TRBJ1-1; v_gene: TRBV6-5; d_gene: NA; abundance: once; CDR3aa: CASSYSDLNTEAFF; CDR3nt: TGTGCCAGCAGTTACTCGGACCTGAACACTGAAGCTTTCTTT
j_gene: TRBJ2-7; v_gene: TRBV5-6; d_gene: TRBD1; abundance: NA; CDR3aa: CASSYQGTGVHEQYF; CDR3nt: TGTGCCAGCAGCTACCAGGGGACAGGGGTCCACGAGCAGTACTTC
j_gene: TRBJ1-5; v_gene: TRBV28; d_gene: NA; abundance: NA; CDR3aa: CASSLLAETGQPQHF; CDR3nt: TGTGCCAGCAGTTTATTGGCAGAAACGGGGCAGCCCCAGCATTTT
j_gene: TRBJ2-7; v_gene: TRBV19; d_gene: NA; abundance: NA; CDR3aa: CASSTDFTYEQYF; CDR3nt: TGTGCCAGTAGTACGGACTTCACCTACGAGCAGTACTTC
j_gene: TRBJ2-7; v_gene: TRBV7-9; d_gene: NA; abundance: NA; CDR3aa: CASSRAAAAYEQYF; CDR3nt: TGTGCCAGCAGCCGGGCGGCGGCCGCCTACGAGCAGTACTTC
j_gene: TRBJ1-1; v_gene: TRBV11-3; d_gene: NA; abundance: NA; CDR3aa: CASSSGTANTEAFF; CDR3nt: TGTGCCAGCAGCTCGGGGACCGCGAACACTGAAGCTTTCTTT
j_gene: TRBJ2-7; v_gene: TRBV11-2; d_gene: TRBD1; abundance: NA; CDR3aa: CASRGGLYEQYF; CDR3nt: TGTGCCAGCCGAGGGGGCCTCTACGAGCAGTACTTC
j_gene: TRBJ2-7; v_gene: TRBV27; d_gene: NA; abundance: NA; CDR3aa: CASALGVEQYF; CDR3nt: TGTGCCAGTGCCCTGGGCGTCGAGCAGTACTTC
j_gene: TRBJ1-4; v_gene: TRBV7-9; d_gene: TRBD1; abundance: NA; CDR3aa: CASSLETGFNEKLFF; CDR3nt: TGTGCCAGCAGCTTAGAGACAGGGTTTAATGAAAAACTGTTTTTT
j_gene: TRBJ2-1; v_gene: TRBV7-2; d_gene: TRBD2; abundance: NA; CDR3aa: CASTLPGLAAHNEQFF; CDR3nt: TGTGCCAGCACCCTTCCTGGACTAGCAGCCCACAATGAGCAGTTCTTC
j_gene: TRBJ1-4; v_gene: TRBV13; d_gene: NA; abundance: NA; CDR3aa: CASSSPGGSQLFF; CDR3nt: TGTGCCAGCAGCTCCCCGGGAGGGTCTCAACTGTTTTTT
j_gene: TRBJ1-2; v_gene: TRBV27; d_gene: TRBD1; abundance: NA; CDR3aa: CASREWTGTGKNYGYTF; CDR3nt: TGTGCCAGCAGAGAGTGGACTGGGACAGGGAAAAACTATGGCTACACCTTC
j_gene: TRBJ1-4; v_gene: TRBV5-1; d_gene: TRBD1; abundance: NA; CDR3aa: CASSSDRGQTNEKLFF; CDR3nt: TGCGCCAGCAGCTCGGACAGGGGGCAAACTAATGAAAAACTGTTTTTT
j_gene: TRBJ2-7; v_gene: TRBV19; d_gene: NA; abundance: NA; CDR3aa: CASSMAGAYEQYF; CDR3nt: TGTGCCAGTAGTATGGCCGGAGCCTACGAGCAGTACTTC
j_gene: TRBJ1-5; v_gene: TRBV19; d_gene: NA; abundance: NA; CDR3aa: CASSIRYPRSSPASNQPQHF; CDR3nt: TGTGCCAGTAGTATCCGATACCCCAGGTCTTCTCCAGCCAGCAATCAGCCCCAGCATTTT
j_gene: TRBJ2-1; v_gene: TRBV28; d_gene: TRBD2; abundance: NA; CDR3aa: CASSYDTSGSAYNEQFF; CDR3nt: TGTGCCAGCAGCTACGACACTAGCGGGAGTGCCTACAATGAGCAGTTCTTC
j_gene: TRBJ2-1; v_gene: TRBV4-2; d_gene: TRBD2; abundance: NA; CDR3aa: CASSQDPLAEVYDEQFF; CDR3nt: TGTGCCAGCAGCCAAGATCCCCTAGCGGAGGTTTACGATGAGCAGTTCTTC
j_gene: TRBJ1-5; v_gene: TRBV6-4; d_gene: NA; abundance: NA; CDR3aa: CASSEVGQGGWQPQHF; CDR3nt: TGTGCCAGCAGTGAGGTGGGCCAGGGTGGGTGGCAGCCCCAGCATTTT
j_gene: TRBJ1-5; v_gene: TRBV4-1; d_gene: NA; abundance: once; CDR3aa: CASSQVGGVQPQHF; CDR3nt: TGCGCCAGCAGCCAAGTAGGGGGTGTTCAGCCCCAGCATTTT
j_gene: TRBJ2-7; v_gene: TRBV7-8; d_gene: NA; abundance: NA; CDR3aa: CASSDTPYEQYF; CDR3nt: TGTGCCAGCAGCGACACACCTTACGAGCAGTACTTC
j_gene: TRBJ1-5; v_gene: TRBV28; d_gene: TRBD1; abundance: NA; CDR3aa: CASSTARQGGWPQHF; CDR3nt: TGTGCCAGCAGTACCGCCCGACAGGGGGGTTGGCCCCAGCATTTT
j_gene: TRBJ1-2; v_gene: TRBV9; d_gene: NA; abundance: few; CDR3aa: CASSVQGMGSGYTF; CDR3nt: TGTGCCAGCAGCGTACAGGGGATGGGTAGTGGCTACACCTTC
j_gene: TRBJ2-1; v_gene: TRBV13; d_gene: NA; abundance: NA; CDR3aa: CASTSKRTSYNEQFF; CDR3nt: TGTGCCAGCACCTCCAAACGGACGTCCTACAATGAGCAGTTCTTC
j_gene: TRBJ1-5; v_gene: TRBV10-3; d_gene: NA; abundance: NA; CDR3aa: CAITAGPYQPQHF; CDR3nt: TGTGCCATCACGGCGGGGCCTTATCAGCCCCAGCATTTT
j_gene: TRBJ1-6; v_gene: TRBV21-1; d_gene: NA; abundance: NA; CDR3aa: CASSSPTWGQKPPPLHF; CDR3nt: TGTGCCAGCAGCAGCCCTACCTGGGGCCAAAAACCCCCACCCCTCCACTTT
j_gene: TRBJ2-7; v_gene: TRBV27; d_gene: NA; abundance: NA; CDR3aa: CASSLSPTYEQYF; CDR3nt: TGTGCCAGCAGTTTGAGCCCCACCTACGAGCAGTACTTC
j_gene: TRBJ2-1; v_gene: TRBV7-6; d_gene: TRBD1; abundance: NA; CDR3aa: CASTSGGTGVNEQFF; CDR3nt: TGTGCCAGCACCTCTGGCGGGACAGGGGTCAATGAGCAGTTCTTC
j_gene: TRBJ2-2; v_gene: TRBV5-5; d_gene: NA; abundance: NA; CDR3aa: CASSHRLANTGELFF; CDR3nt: TGTGCCAGCAGCCACCGACTGGCGAACACCGGGGAGCTGTTTTTT
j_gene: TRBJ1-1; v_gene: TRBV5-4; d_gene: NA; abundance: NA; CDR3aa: CASSFGPGATEAFF; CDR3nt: TGTGCCAGCAGCTTCGGACCAGGGGCAACTGAAGCTTTCTTT
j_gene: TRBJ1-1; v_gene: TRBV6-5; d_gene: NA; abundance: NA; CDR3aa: CASSTSGGNTEAFF; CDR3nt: TGTGCCAGCAGTACCTCGGGAGGCAACACTGAAGCTTTCTTT
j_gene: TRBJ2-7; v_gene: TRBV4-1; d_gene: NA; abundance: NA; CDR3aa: CASSHRDTLYEQYF; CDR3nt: TGCGCCAGCAGCCACCGGGACACTCTCTACGAGCAGTACTTC
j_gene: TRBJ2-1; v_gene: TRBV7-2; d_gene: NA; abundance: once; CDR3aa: CASSLLTLAQEQFF; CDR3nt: TGTGCCAGCAGCTTATTGACGCTCGCCCAAGAGCAGTTCTTC
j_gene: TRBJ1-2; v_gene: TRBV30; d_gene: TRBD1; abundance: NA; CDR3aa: CEAQGGYGYTF; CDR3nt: TGTGAGGCCCAGGGGGGCTATGGCTACACCTTC
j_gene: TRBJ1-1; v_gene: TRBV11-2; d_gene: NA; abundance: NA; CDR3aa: CASSLDWGNTEAFF; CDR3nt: TGTGCCAGCAGCCTTGACTGGGGGAACACTGAAGCTTTCTTT
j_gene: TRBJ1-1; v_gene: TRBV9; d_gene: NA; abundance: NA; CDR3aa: CASSAEQGAFTEAFF; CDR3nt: TGTGCCAGCAGCGCCGAACAAGGGGCCTTCACTGAAGCTTTCTTT